These 9 T cell receptor beta chains were all obtained from the same sample, sequenced in a study of blood T cells in healthy people across ages. Using a J-beta primer mix together with a sample-barcoded 5' primer, a second PCR was run for about 7 to 12 cycles. TCRdb reprocessed the 5' RACE reads via MiXCR and lists one record per CDR3 protein. The sample shows fewer than 2,000,000 distinct CDR3 sequences, 30% to 40% of them seen only once. Sequenced input: blood. Receptors originate from a woman aged 25 to 39 in good health.

This clonotype has more than one count but fewer than ten. The rearrangement joins TRBV6-5 to TRBJ2-1; the match to TRBD1 covers 9 bases. The germline V gene has CDR1 MNHEY and CDR2 SVGAGI. There are 15 residues in the CDR3. The junction had 10 bases not matched to a gene; V was cut back by 6 bases and J by 7 bases. The CDR3 DNA sequence: TGTGCCAGCAGGCCCGGGACAGGGAGAGATAATGAGCAGTTCTTC. Translation gives CASRPGTGRDNEQFF.

This clonotype appeared a few times. The chain uses TRBV12-3 or TRBV12-4 and TRBJ2-1, with TRBD2 identical over 12 bases. The CDR3 is made up of 16 amino acids. V was clipped by 5 bases and J by 7 bases; unmatched bases: 9. CDR3 protein: CASSPRLAGVVNEQFF. The CDR3 nucleotides are TGTGCCAGCAGTCCCCGACTAGCGGGAGTGGTTAATGAGCAGTTCTTC.

This clonotype occurred a few times. The CDR3 loop reads CASSAGLGLAGDEEQFF. For the CDR3, the DNA is TGTGCCAGCAGCGCGGGGCTAGGACTAGCGGGAGATGAAGAGCAGTTCTTC. This chain links TRBV3-1 with TRBJ2-1; 13 positions match TRBD2. The CDR3 runs 17 residues. Losses at the gene ends were 5 bases for V and 10 bases for J; bases not matched to a gene: 14. Germline CDR1 is LGHDT and CDR2 is YNNKEL (reference sequence).

There are many counts of this clonotype. CDR3 in DNA: TGCGCCAGCAGCCAAGTGGGAACGGGACTAGCCGACAATGAGCAGTTCTTC. Its protein product is CASSQVGTGLADNEQFF. V gene TRBV4-1 combines with J gene TRBJ2-1, with 9 bases aligning to TRBD2. The V and J ends lost 1 base and 5 bases, in that order; junction bases with no gene match: 9. The CDR3 has 17 residues. CDR1 MGHRA and CDR2 YSYEKL come from the germline V gene.

The sample holds one count of this clonotype. The rearrangement joins TRBV7-2 to TRBJ2-5, with no clear D. TRBJ2-7 matches the DNA end more closely, so the J call is doubtful. CDR1 and CDR2 from the germline V gene are SGHTA and FQGNSA. The CDR3 runs to 11 residues. This CDR3 is CAILTGLEQYF. The CDR3 DNA is TGTGCCATTTTGACCGGTCTCGAGCAGTACTTC.

The CDR3 coding sequence is TGTGCCAGCAGCCGACCACAGGGGGGTTCCTACGAGCAGTACTTC. Its translation is CASSRPQGGSYEQYF. The chain is built from TRBV7-9 and TRBJ2-7; 8 bases line up with TRBD1. V lost 5 bases to trimming and J lost 1 base; unmatched junction nucleotides: 7. CDR1 and CDR2 (germline): SEHNR, FQNEAQ (reference sequence). The CDR3 is 15 amino acids. The full variable domain, with the rest looked up from reference TRBV7-9 and TRBJ2-7, is DTGVSQNPRHKITKRGQNVTFRCDPISEHNRLYWYRQTLGQGPEFLTYFQNEAQLEKSRLLSDRFSAERPKGSFSTLEIQRTEQGDSAMYLCASSRPQGGSYEQYFGPGTRLTVT.

This clonotype was counted many times. The rearrangement links TRBV20-1 to TRBJ2-7; D remains ambiguous. V lost 0 bases and J 5 bases, leaving 14 bases between the germline ends. The CDR3 has 14 amino acids. Germline CDR1 DFQATT, CDR2 SNEGSKA (reference sequence). CDR3 nucleotides: TGCAGTGCTAGAGATTATCCCTGGTCCCACGAGCAGTACTTC. This codes for CSARDYPWSHEQYF.

V gene TRBV20-1 combines with J gene TRBJ1-1, with 9 bases fitting TRBD1. Per germline, CDR1 DFQATT and CDR2 SNEGSKA (reference sequence). CDR3 size: 14 residues. V gave up 5 bases and J gave up 3 bases; unmatched junction bases: 7. CDR3 region: CSAQQGARDTEAFF. CDR3 nucleotide sequence: TGCAGTGCTCAACAGGGGGCGCGGGACACTGAAGCTTTCTTT.

The genes are TRBV6-1 and TRBJ2-7; D is possibly TRBD2 (6 bases). Germline CDR1 reads MNHNS; CDR2 reads SASEGT. V was cut by 1 base and J by 2 bases, with 9 bases left in between. This CDR3 is 14 amino acids long. CDR3 protein: CASSEGTTPYEQYF. CDR3 in DNA: TGTGCCAGCAGTGAAGGGACTACCCCCTACGAGCAGTACTTC.